The 27 T cell receptor beta chains in this list originate from one sample, sequenced in a study of cytomegalovirus exposure and HLA in healthy donors. Researchers ran the PCR with 60 Vbeta and 13 Jbeta primers. The method was immunoSEQ multiplex PCR; TCRdb's version includes in-frame clones alone and lacks a portion of them. The table records roughly 76,000 clones, 86% of them present only once. The source material was PBMCs. The origin of the receptors is a woman in her thirties in good health and CMV-seronegative.

This sequence joins TRBV5-1 and TRBJ1-3; D is possibly TRBD1 (5 bases). This CDR3 spans 15 amino acids. The V end lost 4 bases, the J end lost 0 bases, and 11 bases lay between the germline ends. CDR1 is SGHRS, CDR2 YFSETQ, per germline. For the CDR3, the DNA is TGCGCCAGCAGCGGAACGGGACTCTCTGGAAACACCATATATTTT. It yields the protein CASSGTGLSGNTIYF.

The sample holds one count of this clone. The chain uses TRBV4-1 and TRBJ2-3; D is perhaps TRBD1 (6 bases). Trimming cost V 3 bases and J 2 bases, with 12 bases left between them. Germline V lookup: CDR1 MGHRA, CDR2 YSYEKL. The CDR3 consists of 15 residues. The chain's CDR3 is CASSQRQEPTDTQYF. CDR3 sequence (DNA): TGCGCCAGCAGCCAGCGACAGGAGCCCACAGATACGCAGTATTTT.

The rearrangement links TRBV9 to TRBJ2-7; TRBD1 matches at 7 bases. This CDR3 comprises 15 residues. The junction had 7 bases not matched to a gene; V was cut back by 0 bases and J by 4 bases. Looked up from germline, CDR1 is SGDLS and CDR2 is YYNGEE. The CDR3 is CASSVATGNQYEQYF. The CDR3 nucleotides read TGTGCCAGCAGCGTAGCGACAGGGAACCAATACGAGCAGTACTTC.

The chain is built from TRBV12-5 and TRBJ2-2, with 10 bases aligning to TRBD1. The CDR3 totals 18 residues. Germline loops: CDR1 LGHNT, CDR2 FRNRAP. V lost 0 bases to trimming and J lost 5 bases; unmatched junction nucleotides: 9. The CDR3 protein is CASGLVRQGASLTGELFF. CDR3 DNA sequence: TGTGCTAGTGGTTTGGTTAGACAGGGGGCGTCCTTAACCGGGGAGCTGTTTTTT.

The V call is TRBV27, the J call TRBJ1-5; TRBD1 matches at 8 bases. Germline V gene lookup returns CDR1 MNHEY and CDR2 SMNVEV (reference sequence). J was trimmed by 5 bases and V by 5 bases; bases with no gene match: 8. The length of the CDR3 is 15 residues. CDR3: CASSNSDRADQPQHF. CDR3 in DNA: TGTGCCAGCAGTAACTCGGACAGGGCCGATCAGCCCCAGCATTTT.

The chain joins TRBV11-2 to TRBJ2-7, with 7 bases identical to TRBD1. CDR1 is SGHAT, CDR2 FQNNGV, per germline. J was trimmed by 2 bases and V by 1 base; bases with no gene match: 5. The CDR3 runs to 15 residues. The chain's CDR3 is CASSLGGTAAYEQYF. The CDR3 DNA reads TGTGCCAGCAGCTTAGGGGGGACAGCCGCCTACGAGCAGTACTTC.

CDR3 residues: CASVGTGRGYTF. CDR3 sequence (DNA): TGTGCCAGTGTTGGGACAGGACGAGGCTACACCTTC. The chain has TRBV28 and TRBJ1-2; 8 positions agree with TRBD1. Looked up from germline, CDR1 is MDHEN and CDR2 is SYDVKM. The CDR3 spans 12 residues. V trimming: 9 bases; J trimming: 8 bases; junction bases outside the gene matches: 8.

The chain links TRBV18 to TRBJ1-3; 9 bases match TRBD1. The V gene end was trimmed by 2 bases and the J gene end by 3 bases; junction bases not matched to a gene: 5. Looked up from germline, CDR1 is KGHSH and CDR2 is LQKENI. This CDR3 contains 16 residues. This chain's CDR3 is CASSPTADRGGNTIYF. The CDR3 DNA follows: TGTGCCAGCTCACCAACCGCGGACAGGGGTGGAAACACCATATATTTT.

The genes are TRBV5-1 and TRBJ2-7; D is perhaps TRBD1 (6 bases). In germline, CDR1 is SGHRS, CDR2 YFSETQ. Deletions cut 0 bases from V and 3 bases from J, with 22 bases between. This CDR3 has 18 residues. CDR3 DNA sequence: TGCGCCAGCAGCTTGGGGCCCCCCGGACAGCTTGGGGACTACGAGCAGTACTTC. Amino acid sequence: CASSLGPPGQLGDYEQYF.

This chain joins TRBV19 and TRBJ2-2, with D unresolved. The CDR3 spans 12 residues. Trimming removed 6 bases at V and 6 bases at J, with 8 bases between. CDR1 and CDR2 from the germline V gene are LNHDA and SQIVND (reference sequence). The CDR3: CASRLGSGELFF. Here the CDR3 DNA reads TGTGCCAGTAGGCTCGGGTCCGGGGAGCTGTTTTTT.

This chain links TRBV28 with TRBJ2-7; the D gene is possibly TRBD2 (5 bases). This CDR3 spans 13 amino acids. The V end was cut by 8 bases, the J end by 2 bases, with 13 bases between. Germline CDR1 is MDHEN and CDR2 is SYDVKM. Here the CDR3 DNA reads TGTGCCAGCTCGGGAACACCAACCTACGAGCAGTACTTC. Its translation: CASSGTPTYEQYF.

The chain has TRBV19 and TRBJ2-7; 9 bases agree with TRBD2. The V and J ends lost 5 bases and 2 bases, in that order; junction bases with no gene match: 10. CDR1 is LNHDA, CDR2 SQIVND, per germline (reference sequence). The CDR3 is 16 amino acids. CDR3 bases: TGTGCCAGTAGTGCGAACGGACTAGCGACCCCCTACGAGCAGTACTTC. It encodes CASSANGLATPYEQYF. Together with reference TRBV19 and TRBJ2-7, the CDR3 gives the full variable domain: DGGITQSPKYLFRKEGQNVTLSCEQNLNHDAMYWYRQDPGQGLRLIYYSQIVNDFQKGDIAEGYSVSREKKESFPLTVTSAQKNPTAFYLCASSANGLATPYEQYFGPGTRLTVT.

The V gene is TRBV4-1, the J gene TRBJ2-7, with TRBD2 identical over 7 bases. The V segment lost 4 bases and the J segment 2 bases; nucleotides outside the gene matches: 5. Germline V gene sequence: CDR1 MGHRA, CDR2 YSYEKL. CDR3 length: 14 amino acids. CDR3 nucleotide sequence: TGCGCCAGCAGCCCCTTTAGCGGGCCCTACGAGCAGTACTTC. Encoded protein: CASSPFSGPYEQYF.

The chain is built from TRBV18 and TRBJ2-1; 13 bases map to TRBD2. Per germline, CDR1 KGHSH and CDR2 LQKENI. This CDR3 is built from 15 residues. J gave up 7 bases and V 4 bases, and 4 bases lay outside the gene matches. CDR3 protein: CASSLTSGRSNEQFF. The CDR3, as DNA: TGTGCCAGCTCACTGACTAGCGGGAGGTCGAATGAGCAGTTCTTC. Supplemented by reference TRBV18 and TRBJ2-1, the full variable domain reads NAGVMQNPRHLVRRRGQEARLRCSPMKGHSHVYWYRQLPEEGLKFMVYLQKENIIDESGMPKERFSAEFPKEGPSILRIQQVVRGDSAAYFCASSLTSGRSNEQFFGPGTRLTVL.

The chain has TRBV5-4 and TRBJ1-2, with 9 bases identical to TRBD1. V lost 5 bases to trimming and J lost 5 bases; unmatched junction nucleotides: 7. The CDR3 spans 14 residues. The germline V gene has CDR1 SGHNT and CDR2 YYREEE (reference sequence). This CDR3 reads CASSSRTGEYGYTF. The CDR3 DNA follows: TGTGCCAGCAGTTCTAGGACAGGGGAGTATGGCTACACCTTC.

This chain links TRBV19 with TRBJ1-1; no firm D call. With 2 bases removed from V and 3 bases from J, the gap between germline ends came to 10 bases. The CDR3 totals 14 residues. Germline loops: CDR1 LNHDA, CDR2 SQIVND (reference sequence). CDR3 sequence (DNA): TGTGCCAGTAGTATATATCAGGATTACACTGAAGCTTTCTTT. This encodes CASSIYQDYTEAFF.

The chain recombines TRBV18 with TRBJ2-1; possibly TRBD1 for D (6 bases). The germline gives CDR1 KGHSH, CDR2 LQKENI. The V end was cut by 6 bases, the J end by 7 bases, with 16 bases between. The CDR3 has 14 amino acids. The CDR3 sequence: CASSFLGQRNEQFF. CDR3 DNA sequence: TGTGCCAGCTCGTTCCTAGGACAGAGGAATGAGCAGTTCTTC. Full variable domain (rest looked up from reference TRBV18 and TRBJ2-1): NAGVMQNPRHLVRRRGQEARLRCSPMKGHSHVYWYRQLPEEGLKFMVYLQKENIIDESGMPKERFSAEFPKEGPSILRIQQVVRGDSAAYFCASSFLGQRNEQFFGPGTRLTVL.

The chain uses TRBV7-3 and TRBJ2-5; the match to TRBD1 covers 10 bases. V was pared by 2 bases and J by 5 bases, with 5 bases of the junction left unmatched. The length of the CDR3 is 15 residues. In germline, CDR1 is SGHTA, CDR2 FQGTGA. CDR3 DNA sequence: TGTGCCAGCAGCTTAGGGGGACAGGGGCGGGAGACCCAGTACTTC. This sequence encodes CASSLGGQGRETQYF.

J is TRBJ1-1 and V is TRBV2; D gene uncertain. V was trimmed by 4 bases and J by 3 bases, leaving 6 bases between them. Germline values: CDR1 SNHLY, CDR2 FYNNEI. The CDR3 extends over 12 amino acids. CDR3 sequence reads: CASSGPYTEAFF. CDR3 DNA sequence: TGTGCCAGCAGTGGGCCTTACACTGAAGCTTTCTTT. Full variable domain (rest looked up from reference TRBV2 and TRBJ1-1): EPEVTQTPSHQVTQMGQEVILRCVPISNHLYFYWYRQILGQKVEFLVSFYNNEISEKSEIFDDQFSVERPDGSNFTLKIRSTKLEDSAMYFCASSGPYTEAFFGQGTRLTVV.

The table lists this clone with a count of one. The chain joins TRBV30 to TRBJ2-2; a weak D match, TRBD2 (6 bases). Germline CDR1 GTSNPN, CDR2 SVGIG (reference sequence). The CDR3 is made up of 17 amino acids. Trimming shortened V by 1 base and J by 6 bases, and 21 bases separated the two germline ends. The DNA of the CDR3 is TGTGCCTGGAGTGGGCCCCCAGCTAGCGCGCGGGCCGGGGAGCTGTTTTTT. It translates to CAWSGPPASARAGELFF.

V and J are TRBV4-3 and TRBJ2-1, with 8 positions matching TRBD2. This CDR3 has 17 amino acids. In germline, CDR1 is LGHNA, CDR2 YSLEER. V shed 2 bases and J 0 bases; nucleotides not matched to a gene: 6. The CDR3, as DNA: TGCGCCAGCAGCCAATCGATAGCGGGGAGCTCCTACAATGAGCAGTTCTTC. Protein product: CASSQSIAGSSYNEQFF.

This chain uses TRBV9 with TRBJ2-1; D remains unclear. The CDR3 consists of 12 residues. Looked up from germline, CDR1 is SGDLS and CDR2 is YYNGEE. V shed 3 bases and J shed 5 bases, with 6 bases lying between them. The CDR3 is CASSDGNNEQFF. The CDR3 coding sequence is TGTGCCAGCAGCGATGGCAACAATGAGCAGTTCTTC.

This clone was seen more than once but under ten times. Other DNA sequences in the sample encode the same CDR3. This chain links TRBV5-6 with TRBJ2-7; 8 bases match TRBD1. This CDR3 spans 14 amino acids. With V trimmed by 0 bases and J by 4 bases, 3 bases remained unmatched. CDR1 and CDR2 from the germline V gene are SGHDT and YYEEEE. The chain's CDR3 is CASSLGQGSYEQYF. Written as DNA, the CDR3 is TGTGCCAGCAGCTTGGGACAGGGGTCTTACGAGCAGTACTTC.

This clone was counted a single time. The rearrangement uses TRBV5-4 and TRBJ2-7; D perhaps matches TRBD2 (6 bases). Germline V gives CDR1 SGHNT, CDR2 YYREEE (reference sequence). The length of the CDR3 is 15 residues. V was cut by 1 base and J by 0 bases, with 11 bases left in between. In nucleotides, the CDR3 is TGTGCCAGCAGCTTGACTAGCCACGTCTCCTACGAGCAGTACTTC. Its protein product is CASSLTSHVSYEQYF.

J is TRBJ1-2 and V is TRBV9; 11 positions agree with TRBD1. The junction had 2 bases not matched to a gene; V was cut back by 4 bases and J by 6 bases. This CDR3 has 13 amino acids. Germline CDR1 is SGDLS and CDR2 is YYNGEE. Here the CDR3 reads CASSTGQGDGYTF. The CDR3 DNA follows: TGTGCCAGCAGCACGGGACAGGGGGATGGCTACACCTTC.

The chain uses TRBV18 and TRBJ1-6; D gene uncertain. The CDR3 sequence is 12 residues long. Germline V lookup: CDR1 KGHSH, CDR2 LQKENI. V was clipped by 8 bases and J by 7 bases, with 9 bases between them. The DNA of the CDR3 is TGTGCCAGCAACTCCCCGAATTCACCCCTCCACTTT. It translates to CASNSPNSPLHF.

This clone was counted only a few times. V usage is TRBV5-4 and J usage is TRBJ1-2; 11 bases match TRBD1. The CDR3 loop spans 19 amino acids. The junction had 17 bases not matched to a gene; V was cut back by 0 bases and J by 7 bases. Germline CDR1 reads SGHNT; CDR2 reads YYREEE (reference sequence). The DNA of the CDR3 is TGTGCCAGCAGCTTGGACGCCGGGACAGGGGGGAGAGCGGGGAGTGGCTACACCTTC. Encoded protein: CASSLDAGTGGRAGSGYTF.